This TCR beta chain was recovered during a study of cytomegalovirus exposure and HLA in healthy donors. Findings of the study overall: An analysis was carried out at a later point. It showed that HLA-associated TCR beta chains were more clonally expanded than equally common non-associated chains. Cytomegalovirus association was assigned to about 150 TCR beta chains. Specificity of a few CMV-associated chains for CMV antigens was verified in vitro.

Trimming cost V 3 bases and J 0 bases, with 14 bases left between them. Germline V CDR1 and CDR2: LNHNV, YYDKDF (reference sequence). This CDR3 contains 16 residues. The primer mix had 60 Vbeta and 13 Jbeta primers. The protocol was immunoSEQ multiplex PCR, while the TCRdb copy is restricted to in-frame clones and leaves out a portion. The sample records approximately 170,000 clones, roughly 81% being singletons. This clone was found once. No antigen is known for it. The V call is TRBV15, the J call TRBJ1-1; perhaps TRBD1 as D (6 bases). The TCR sequence derives from a young woman in good health and CMV-seropositive. The sequenced sample was PBMCs. The CDR3 spells CATSSVDRSMNTEAFF. CDR3 in DNA: TGTGCCACCAGCAGTGTCGACAGGTCTATGAACACTGAAGCTTTCTTT. Based on the CDR3 plus reference TRBV15 and TRBJ1-1, the full variable domain is DAMVIQNPRYQVTQFGKPVTLSCSQTLNHNVMYWYQQKSSQAPKLLFHYYDKDFNNEADTPDNFQSRRPNTSFCFLDIRSPGLGDTAMYLCATSSVDRSMNTEAFFGQGTRLTVV.